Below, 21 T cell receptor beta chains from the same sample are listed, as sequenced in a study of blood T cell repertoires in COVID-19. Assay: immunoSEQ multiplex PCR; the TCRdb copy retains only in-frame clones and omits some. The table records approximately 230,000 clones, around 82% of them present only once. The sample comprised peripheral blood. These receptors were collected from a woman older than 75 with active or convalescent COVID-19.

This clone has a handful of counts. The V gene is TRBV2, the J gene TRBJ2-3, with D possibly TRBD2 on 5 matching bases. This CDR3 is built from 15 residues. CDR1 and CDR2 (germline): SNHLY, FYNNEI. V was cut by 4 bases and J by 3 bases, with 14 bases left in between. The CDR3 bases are TGTGCCAGCAGTGGCCGCCTTGGAGGAACAGATACGCAGTATTTT. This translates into CASSGRLGGTDTQYF.

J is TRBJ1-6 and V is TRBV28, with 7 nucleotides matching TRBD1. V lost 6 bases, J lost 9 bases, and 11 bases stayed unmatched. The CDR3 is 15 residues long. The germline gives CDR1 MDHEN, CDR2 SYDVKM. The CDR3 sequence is CASRSPGGLGSPLHF. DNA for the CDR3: TGTGCCAGCAGATCGCCAGGGGGTCTGGGTTCACCCCTCCACTTT.

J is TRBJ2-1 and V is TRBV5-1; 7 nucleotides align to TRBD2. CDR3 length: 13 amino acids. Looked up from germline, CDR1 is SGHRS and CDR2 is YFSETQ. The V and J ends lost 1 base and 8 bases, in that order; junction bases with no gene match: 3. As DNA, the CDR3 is TGCGCCAGCAGCTTGAGACTAGCTGATGAGCAGTTCTTC. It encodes CASSLRLADEQFF.

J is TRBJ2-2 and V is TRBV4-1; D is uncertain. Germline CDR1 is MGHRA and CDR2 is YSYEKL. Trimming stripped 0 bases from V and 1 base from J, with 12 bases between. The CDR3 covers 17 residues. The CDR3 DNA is TGCGCCAGCAGCCAAGATTCACTCTCCGGGAACACCGGGGAGCTGTTTTTT. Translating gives CASSQDSLSGNTGELFF.

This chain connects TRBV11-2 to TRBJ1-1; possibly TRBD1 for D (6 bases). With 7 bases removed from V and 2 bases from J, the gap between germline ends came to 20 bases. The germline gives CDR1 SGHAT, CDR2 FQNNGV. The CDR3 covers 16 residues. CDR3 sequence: CASTRQAINSNTEAFF. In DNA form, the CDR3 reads TGTGCCAGCACACGACAGGCGATTAACTCTAACACTGAAGCTTTCTTT.

The CDR3 nucleotides read TGCAGCGGGCTGACTAGCGGGGGATATAATGAGCAGTTCTTC. Translation gives CSGLTSGGYNEQFF. The V and J genes are TRBV29-1 and TRBJ2-1, with 12 bases aligning to TRBD2. There are 14 residues in the CDR3. J lost 7 bases, V lost 7 bases, and 8 bases had no gene match. Germline V CDR1 and CDR2: SQVTM, ANQGSEA.

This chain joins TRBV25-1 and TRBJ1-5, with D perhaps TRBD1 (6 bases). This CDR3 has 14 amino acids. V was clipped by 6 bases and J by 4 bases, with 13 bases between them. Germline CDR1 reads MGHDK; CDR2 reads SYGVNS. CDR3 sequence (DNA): TGTGCCAGCAGGGAGACAGGCGGGAATCAGCCCCAGCATTTT. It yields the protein CASRETGGNQPQHF.

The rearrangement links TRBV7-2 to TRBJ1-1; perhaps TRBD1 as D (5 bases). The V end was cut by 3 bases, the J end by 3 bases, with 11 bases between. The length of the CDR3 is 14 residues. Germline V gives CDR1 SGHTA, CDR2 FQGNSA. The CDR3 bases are TGTGCCAGCAGCTTCACCAGGGTTTACACTGAAGCTTTCTTT. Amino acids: CASSFTRVYTEAFF.

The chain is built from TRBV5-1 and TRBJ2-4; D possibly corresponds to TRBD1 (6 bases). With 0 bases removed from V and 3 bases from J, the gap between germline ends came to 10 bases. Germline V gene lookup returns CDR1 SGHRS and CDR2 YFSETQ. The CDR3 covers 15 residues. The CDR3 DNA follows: TGCGCCAGCAGCTTGGGGACAGTCGACAAAAACATTCAGTACTTC. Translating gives CASSLGTVDKNIQYF.

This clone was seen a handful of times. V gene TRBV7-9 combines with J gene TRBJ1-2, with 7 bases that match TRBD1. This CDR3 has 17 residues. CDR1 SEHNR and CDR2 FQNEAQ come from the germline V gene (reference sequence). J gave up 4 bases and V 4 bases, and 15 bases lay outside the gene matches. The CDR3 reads CASSSLIPGQTLYGYTF. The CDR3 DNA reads TGTGCCAGCAGCTCATTAATCCCGGGACAGACTCTCTATGGCTACACCTTC. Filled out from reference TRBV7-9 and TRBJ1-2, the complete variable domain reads DTGVSQNPRHKITKRGQNVTFRCDPISEHNRLYWYRQTLGQGPEFLTYFQNEAQLEKSRLLSDRFSAERPKGSFSTLEIQRTEQGDSAMYLCASSSLIPGQTLYGYTFGSGTRLTVV.

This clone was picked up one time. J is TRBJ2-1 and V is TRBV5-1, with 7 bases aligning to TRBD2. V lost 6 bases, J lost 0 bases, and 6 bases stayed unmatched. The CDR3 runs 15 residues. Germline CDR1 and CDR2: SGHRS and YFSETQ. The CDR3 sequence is CASILGGSSYNEQFF. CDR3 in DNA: TGCGCCAGCATCTTAGGCGGGAGCTCCTACAATGAGCAGTTCTTC.

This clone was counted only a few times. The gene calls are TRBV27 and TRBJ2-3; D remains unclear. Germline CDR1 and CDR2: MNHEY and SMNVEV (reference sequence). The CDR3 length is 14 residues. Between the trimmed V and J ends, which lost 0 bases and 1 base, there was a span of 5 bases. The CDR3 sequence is CASSLSRGTDTQYF. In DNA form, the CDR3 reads TGTGCCAGCAGTTTATCTCGGGGCACAGATACGCAGTATTTT.

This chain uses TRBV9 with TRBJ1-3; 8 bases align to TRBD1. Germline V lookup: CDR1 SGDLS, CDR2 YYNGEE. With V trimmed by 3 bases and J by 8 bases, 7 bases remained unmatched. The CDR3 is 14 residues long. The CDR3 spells CASSASGGSDTIYF. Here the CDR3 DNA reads TGTGCCAGCAGCGCGTCAGGGGGCTCGGACACCATATATTTT.

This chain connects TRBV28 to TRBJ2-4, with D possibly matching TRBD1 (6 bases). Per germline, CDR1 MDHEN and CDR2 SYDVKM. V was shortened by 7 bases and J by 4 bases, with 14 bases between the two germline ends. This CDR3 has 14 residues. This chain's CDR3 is CASNSGQPKNIQYF. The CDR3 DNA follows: TGTGCCAGCAACTCCGGACAGCCTAAAAACATTCAGTACTTC.

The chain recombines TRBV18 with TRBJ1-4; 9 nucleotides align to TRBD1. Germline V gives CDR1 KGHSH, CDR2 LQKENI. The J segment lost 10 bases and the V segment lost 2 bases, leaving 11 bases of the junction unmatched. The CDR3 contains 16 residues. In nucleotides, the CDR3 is TGTGCCAGCTCACCAACCGTGGGACAGGGAGCCGTAAAACTGTTTTTT. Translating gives CASSPTVGQGAVKLFF.

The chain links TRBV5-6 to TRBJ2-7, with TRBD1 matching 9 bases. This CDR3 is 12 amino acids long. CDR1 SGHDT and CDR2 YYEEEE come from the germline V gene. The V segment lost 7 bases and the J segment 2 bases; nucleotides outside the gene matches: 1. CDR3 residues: CASGTGPYEQYF. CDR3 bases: TGTGCCAGCGGGACAGGGCCCTACGAGCAGTACTTC.

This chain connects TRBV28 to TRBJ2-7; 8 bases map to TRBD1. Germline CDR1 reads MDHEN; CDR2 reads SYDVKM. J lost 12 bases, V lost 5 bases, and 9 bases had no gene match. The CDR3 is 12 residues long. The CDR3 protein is CASSLRDRSWYF. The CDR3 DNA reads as TGTGCCAGCAGTCTTAGGGACAGGAGCTGGTACTTC.

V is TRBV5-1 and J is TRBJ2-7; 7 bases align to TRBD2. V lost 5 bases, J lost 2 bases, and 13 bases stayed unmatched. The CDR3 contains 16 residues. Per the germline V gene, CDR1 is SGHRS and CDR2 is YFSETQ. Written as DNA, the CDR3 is TGCGCCAGCAGAACCCAGGGAGGGAGGTCGGCCTACGAGCAGTACTTC. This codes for CASRTQGGRSAYEQYF.

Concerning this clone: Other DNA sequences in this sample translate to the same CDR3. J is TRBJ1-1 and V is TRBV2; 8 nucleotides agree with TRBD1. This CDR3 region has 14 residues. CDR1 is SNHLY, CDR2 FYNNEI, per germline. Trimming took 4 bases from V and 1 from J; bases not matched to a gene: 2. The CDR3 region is CASSGTGRNTEAFF. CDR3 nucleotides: TGTGCCAGCAGTGGGACAGGGAGGAACACTGAAGCTTTCTTT.

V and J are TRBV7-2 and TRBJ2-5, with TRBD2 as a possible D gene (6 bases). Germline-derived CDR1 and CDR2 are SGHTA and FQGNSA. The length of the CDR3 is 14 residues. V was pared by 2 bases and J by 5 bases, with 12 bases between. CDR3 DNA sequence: TGTGCCAGCAGCTTATTTAGCGGTAGTGAGACCCAGTACTTC. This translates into CASSLFSGSETQYF.

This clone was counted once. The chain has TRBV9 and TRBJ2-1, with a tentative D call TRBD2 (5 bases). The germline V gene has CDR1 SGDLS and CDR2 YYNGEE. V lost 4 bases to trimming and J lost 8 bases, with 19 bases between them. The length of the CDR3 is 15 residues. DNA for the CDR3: TGTGCCAGCAGCTCCAGCGGTAGCCTTGGGGATGAGCAGTTCTTC. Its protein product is CASSSSGSLGDEQFF.